This record covers a single T cell receptor beta chain. The length of the CDR3 is 15 residues. CDR1 and CDR2 (germline): SGHTA, FQGNSA. Trimming cost V 5 bases and J 0 bases, with 11 bases left between them. This record comes from a study of blood T cell repertoires in COVID-19. For the study at large: Sites in the United States, Italy and Spain provided acute and convalescent COVID-19 samples. T cells, B-cell-depleted T cells, or PBMCs provided the cDNA or gDNA that served as material.

In the source study's methods: Counts of nucleated cells, estimated from reference gene primer amplification, were obtained. Here immunoSEQ multiplex PCR was the method, and the copy in TCRdb shows in-frame clones only, minus some. The DNA was the basis for D and trimming; V, J and clone size are from that table. The sample records over 35,000 clones, just under 70% being singletons. Input material: peripheral blood. This TCR was sampled from an elderly man with acute or convalescent COVID-19. This chain links TRBV7-2 with TRBJ1-5; TRBD1 might be the D (6 bases). In nucleotides, the CDR3 is TGTGCCAGCAGCGCCCCAGGGGATAGCAATCAGCCCCAGCATTTT. Protein: CASSAPGDSNQPQHF.